Sequencing of this T cell receptor (beta chain) was carried out in a study of T-cell reconstitution after alpha-beta-depleted transplantation in children. The CDR3 is 15 residues long. A library of TCRbeta sequences, prepared with unique molecular identifiers, was generated. Using its own MiXCR run on the PCR reads, TCRdb lists one record per CDR3 protein. The sample includes 240,000 or so distinct CDR3 sequences, 8.2% of them seen just once. This clonotype was detected many times. The chain combines TRBV21-1 with TRBJ1-6; the DNA was not compared with TRBD1, the D call given in the table. TRBV21-1 is described as a pseudogene. This receptor was taken from a male patient younger than 18 who had a stem cell transplant for acute lymphoblastic leukemia, so the T cells may come from the graft donor. Sequenced material: PBMCs, mostly from graft donor cells, taken 180 days after TCRalphabeta/CD19-depleted stem cell transplant. The CDR3 region is CASSVTGQDNSPLHF. The CDR3 DNA sequence: TGTGCCAGCAGCGTAACGGGACAGGACAATTCACCCCTCCACTTT.